This TCR beta chain emerged from a study of cytomegalovirus exposure and HLA in healthy donors. A word on this clone: Its matching antigen is unknown.

The study ran its PCR with 60 Vbeta and 13 Jbeta primers. Authors' data handling: In a later analysis, the count reached approximately 80 million unique TCR beta chains, with about 11 million shared. The protocol was immunoSEQ multiplex PCR, while the TCRdb copy is restricted to in-frame clones and leaves out a portion. That table gives V, J and clone size, and the DNA gave D and trimming. There are some 200,000 clones in the sample; 70% occur only once, and about 3% lies in the top ten. Points from the study as a whole: Presence/absence analyses took donor sequencing depth as roughly uniform. Within an earlier analysis, most TCR beta V segments proved productive either about 90% or about 30% of the time.

The CDR3 is 14 residues long. V was pared by 4 bases and J by 5 bases, with 14 bases between. The germline gives CDR1 SGHVS, CDR2 FNYEAQ. The rearrangement uses TRBV7-6 and TRBJ2-5, with D perhaps TRBD2 (6 bases). Source material: PBMCs. This receptor was identified in a middle-aged man in good health and CMV-seropositive. The CDR3 loop reads CASSSQLEGETQYF. The DNA for the CDR3 is TGTGCCAGCAGCTCACAACTGGAGGGGGAGACCCAGTACTTC.